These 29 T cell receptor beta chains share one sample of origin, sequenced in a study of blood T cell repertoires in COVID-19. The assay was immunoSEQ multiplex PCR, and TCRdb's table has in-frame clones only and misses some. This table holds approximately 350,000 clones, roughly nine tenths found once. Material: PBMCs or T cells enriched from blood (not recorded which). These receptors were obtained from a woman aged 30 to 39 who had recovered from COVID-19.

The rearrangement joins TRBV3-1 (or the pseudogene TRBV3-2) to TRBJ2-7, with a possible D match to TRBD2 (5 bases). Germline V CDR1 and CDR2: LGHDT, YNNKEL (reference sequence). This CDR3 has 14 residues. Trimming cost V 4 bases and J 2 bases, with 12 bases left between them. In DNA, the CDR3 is TGTGCCAGCAGCCCCCCCGACGGGACCTACGAGCAGTACTTC. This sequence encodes CASSPPDGTYEQYF.

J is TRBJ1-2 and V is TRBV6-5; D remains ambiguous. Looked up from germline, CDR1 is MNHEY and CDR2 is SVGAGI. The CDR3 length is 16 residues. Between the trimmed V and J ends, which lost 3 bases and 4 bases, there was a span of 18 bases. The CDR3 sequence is CASSYASGRESYGYTF. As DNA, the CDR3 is TGTGCCAGCAGTTATGCTAGTGGTAGAGAGAGCTATGGCTACACCTTC.

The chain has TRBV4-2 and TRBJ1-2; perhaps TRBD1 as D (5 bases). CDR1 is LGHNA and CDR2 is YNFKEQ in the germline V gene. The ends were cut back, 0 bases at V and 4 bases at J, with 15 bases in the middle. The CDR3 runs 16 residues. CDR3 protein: CASSQDELEGSYGYTF. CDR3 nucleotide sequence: TGTGCCAGCAGCCAAGACGAGTTGGAGGGGAGCTATGGCTACACCTTC.

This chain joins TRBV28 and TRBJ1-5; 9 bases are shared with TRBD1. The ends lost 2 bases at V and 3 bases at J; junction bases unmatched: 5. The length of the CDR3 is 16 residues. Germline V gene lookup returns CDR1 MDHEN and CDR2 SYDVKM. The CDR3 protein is CASSLRTGDYNQPQHF. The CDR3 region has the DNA TGTGCCAGCAGTTTAAGGACAGGGGACTACAATCAGCCCCAGCATTTT. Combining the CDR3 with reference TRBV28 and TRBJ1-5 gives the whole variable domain DVKVTQSSRYLVKRTGEKVFLECVQDMDHENMFWYRQDPGLGLRLIYFSYDVKMKEKGDIPEGYSVSREKKERFSLILESASTNQTSMYLCASSLRTGDYNQPQHFGDGTRLSIL.

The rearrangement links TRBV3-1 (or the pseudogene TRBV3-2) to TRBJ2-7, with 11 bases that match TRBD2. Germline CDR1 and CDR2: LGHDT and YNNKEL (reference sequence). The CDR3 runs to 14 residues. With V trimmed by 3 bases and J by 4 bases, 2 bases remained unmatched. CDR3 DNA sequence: TGTGCCAGCAGCCACTCTAGCGGGGGGTACGAGCAGTACTTC. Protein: CASSHSSGGYEQYF.

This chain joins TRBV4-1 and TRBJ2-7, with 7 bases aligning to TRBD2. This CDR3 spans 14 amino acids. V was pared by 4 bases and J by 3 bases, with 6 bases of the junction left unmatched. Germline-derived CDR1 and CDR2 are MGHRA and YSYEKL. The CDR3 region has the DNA TGCGCCAGCAGCCGCGGACTAGGCCTCTACGAGCAGTACTTC. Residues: CASSRGLGLYEQYF.

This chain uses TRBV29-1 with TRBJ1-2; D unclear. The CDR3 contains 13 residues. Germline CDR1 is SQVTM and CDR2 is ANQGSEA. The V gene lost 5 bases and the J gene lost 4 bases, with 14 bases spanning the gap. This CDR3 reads CSVSENTRYGYTF. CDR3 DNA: TGCAGCGTTTCGGAGAATACACGCTATGGCTACACCTTC.

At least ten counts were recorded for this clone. The CDR3 region is CASSEQAGGPKDTQYF. Written as DNA, the CDR3 is TGTGCCAGCAGTGAACAGGCGGGGGGGCCAAAAGATACGCAGTATTTT. The rearrangement links TRBV6-4 to TRBJ2-3, with 9 bases that match TRBD2. Per germline, CDR1 MRHNA and CDR2 SNTAGT. The trim removed 3 bases at V and 5 bases at J, leaving 9 bases unmatched. The CDR3 length is 16 residues.

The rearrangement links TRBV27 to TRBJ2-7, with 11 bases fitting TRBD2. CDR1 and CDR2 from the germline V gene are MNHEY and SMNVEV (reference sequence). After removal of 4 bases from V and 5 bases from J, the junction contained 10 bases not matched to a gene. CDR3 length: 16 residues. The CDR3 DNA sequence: TGTGCCAGCAGTTCGTTTAGCGGGAGGGCCTTTCACGAGCAGTACTTC. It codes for CASSSFSGRAFHEQYF.

In nucleotides, the CDR3 is TGCGCCAGCAGTGGTCGCTCCCAAGGGGCTGAAGCTTTCTTT. Its translation: CASSGRSQGAEAFF. This sequence joins TRBV10-2 and TRBJ1-1; tentative D call: TRBD1 (5 bases). The CDR3 consists of 14 residues. V was clipped by 4 bases and J by 6 bases, with 15 bases between them. Per the germline V gene, CDR1 is WSHSY and CDR2 is SAAADI.

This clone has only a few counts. The CDR3 nucleotides read TGTGCCAGCAGTTTATCGCAGGGGGCGGTCGATGGCTACACCTTC. Protein sequence: CASSLSQGAVDGYTF. The chain couples TRBV27 to TRBJ1-2; TRBD1 matches 8 bases. This CDR3 contains 15 residues. From germline, CDR1 is MNHEY and CDR2 SMNVEV (reference sequence). V shed 0 bases, J shed 6 bases, and the junction held 6 bases outside the gene matches.

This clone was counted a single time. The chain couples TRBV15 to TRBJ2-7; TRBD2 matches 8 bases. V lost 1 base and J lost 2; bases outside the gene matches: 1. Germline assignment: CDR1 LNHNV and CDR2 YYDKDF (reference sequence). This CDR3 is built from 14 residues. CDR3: CATSRAGGTYEQYF. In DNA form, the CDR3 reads TGTGCCACCAGCAGAGCGGGGGGGACCTACGAGCAGTACTTC.

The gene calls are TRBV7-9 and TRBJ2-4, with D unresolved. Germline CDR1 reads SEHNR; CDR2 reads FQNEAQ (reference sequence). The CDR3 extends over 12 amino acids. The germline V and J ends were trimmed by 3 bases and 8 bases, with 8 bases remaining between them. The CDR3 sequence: CASSFGVDIQYF. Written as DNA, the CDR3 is TGTGCCAGCAGCTTCGGAGTAGACATTCAGTACTTC.

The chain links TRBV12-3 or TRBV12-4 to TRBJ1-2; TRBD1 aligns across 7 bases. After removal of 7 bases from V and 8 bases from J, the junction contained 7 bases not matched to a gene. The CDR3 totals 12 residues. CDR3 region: CASTLQGKGYTF. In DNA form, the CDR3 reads TGTGCCAGCACCCTACAGGGGAAGGGCTACACCTTC.

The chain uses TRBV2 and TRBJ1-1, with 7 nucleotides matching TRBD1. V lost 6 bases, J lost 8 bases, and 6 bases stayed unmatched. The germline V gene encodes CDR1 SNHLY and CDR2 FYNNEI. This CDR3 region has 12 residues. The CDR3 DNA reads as TGTGCCAGCAGAGACAGGGATGCCGAAGCTTTCTTT. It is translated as CASRDRDAEAFF. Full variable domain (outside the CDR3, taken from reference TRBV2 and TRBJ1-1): EPEVTQTPSHQVTQMGQEVILRCVPISNHLYFYWYRQILGQKVEFLVSFYNNEISEKSEIFDDQFSVERPDGSNFTLKIRSTKLEDSAMYFCASRDRDAEAFFGQGTRLTVV.

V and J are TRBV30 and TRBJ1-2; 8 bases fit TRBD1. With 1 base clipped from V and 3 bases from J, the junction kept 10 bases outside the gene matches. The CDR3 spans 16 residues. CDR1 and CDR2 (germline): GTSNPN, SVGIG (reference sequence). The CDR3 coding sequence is TGTGCCTGGAGTGCGTGGACAGGGAACTCAGACTATGGCTACACCTTC. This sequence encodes CAWSAWTGNSDYGYTF.

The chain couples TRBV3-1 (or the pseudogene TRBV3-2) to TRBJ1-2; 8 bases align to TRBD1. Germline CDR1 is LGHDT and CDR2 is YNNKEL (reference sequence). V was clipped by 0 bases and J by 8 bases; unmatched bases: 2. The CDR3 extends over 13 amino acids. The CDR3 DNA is TGTGCCAGCAGCCAAGAGGCAGGGGGCGGCTACACCTTC. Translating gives CASSQEAGGGYTF.

The DNA of the CDR3 is TGTGCCAGTAGTGCGCGTAATGGCTACACCTTC. Translated, it gives CASSARNGYTF. This chain connects TRBV19 to TRBJ1-2; unclear D gene. V was clipped by 5 bases and J by 6 bases, with 7 bases between them. The germline V gene has CDR1 LNHDA and CDR2 SQIVND (reference sequence). This CDR3 has 11 amino acids. Full variable domain (missing parts from reference TRBV19 and TRBJ1-2): DGGITQSPKYLFRKEGQNVTLSCEQNLNHDAMYWYRQDPGQGLRLIYYSQIVNDFQKGDIAEGYSVSREKKESFPLTVTSAQKNPTAFYLCASSARNGYTFGSGTRLTVV.

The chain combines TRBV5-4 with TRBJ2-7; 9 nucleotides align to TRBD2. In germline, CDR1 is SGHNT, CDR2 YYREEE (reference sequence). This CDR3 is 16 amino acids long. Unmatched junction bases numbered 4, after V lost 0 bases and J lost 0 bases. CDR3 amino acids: CASSLVASGISYEQYF. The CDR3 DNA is TGTGCCAGCAGCTTGGTGGCTAGCGGGATCTCCTACGAGCAGTACTTC.

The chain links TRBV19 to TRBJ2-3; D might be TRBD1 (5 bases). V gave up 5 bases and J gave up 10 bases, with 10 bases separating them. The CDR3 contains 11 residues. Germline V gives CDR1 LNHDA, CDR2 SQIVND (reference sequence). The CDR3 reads CASSQGVAQYF. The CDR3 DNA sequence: TGTGCCAGTAGTCAGGGCGTGGCGCAGTATTTT.

The CDR3 protein is CASSLAGPNEQFF. The CDR3 DNA sequence: TGTGCCAGCAGCTTGGCAGGGCCCAATGAGCAGTTCTTC. V and J are TRBV5-4 and TRBJ2-1, with D possibly matching TRBD1 (5 bases). V was shortened by 0 bases and J by 6 bases, with 7 bases between the two germline ends. The germline V gene has CDR1 SGHNT and CDR2 YYREEE (reference sequence). The CDR3 has 13 residues.

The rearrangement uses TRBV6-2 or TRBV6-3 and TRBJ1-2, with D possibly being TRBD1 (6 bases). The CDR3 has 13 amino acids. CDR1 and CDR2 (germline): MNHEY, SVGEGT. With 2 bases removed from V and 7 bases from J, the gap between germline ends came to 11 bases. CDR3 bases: TGTGCCAGCAGTTACAGGGACACCGGTGGCTACACCTTC. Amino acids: CASSYRDTGGYTF.

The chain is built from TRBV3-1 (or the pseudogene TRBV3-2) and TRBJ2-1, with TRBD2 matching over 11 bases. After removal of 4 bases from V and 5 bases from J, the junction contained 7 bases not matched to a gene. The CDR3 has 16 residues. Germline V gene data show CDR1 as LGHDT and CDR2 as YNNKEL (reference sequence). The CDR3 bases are TGTGCCAGCAGCCGCTCGGGGACTAGCGGACACAATGAGCAGTTCTTC. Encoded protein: CASSRSGTSGHNEQFF.

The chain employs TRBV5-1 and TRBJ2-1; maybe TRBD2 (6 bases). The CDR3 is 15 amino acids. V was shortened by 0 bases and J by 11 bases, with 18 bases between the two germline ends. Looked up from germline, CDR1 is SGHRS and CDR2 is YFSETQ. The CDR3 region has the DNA TGCGCCAGCAGCTTGGGCACGGGACTCGCTAATAAGCAGTTCTTC. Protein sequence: CASSLGTGLANKQFF.

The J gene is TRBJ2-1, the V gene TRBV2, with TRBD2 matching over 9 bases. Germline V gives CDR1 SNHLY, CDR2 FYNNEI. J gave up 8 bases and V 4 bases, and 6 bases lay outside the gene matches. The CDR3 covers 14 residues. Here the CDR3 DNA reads TGTGCCAGCAGTGTGTTAGCGGGGGAGGATGAGCAGTTCTTC. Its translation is CASSVLAGEDEQFF.

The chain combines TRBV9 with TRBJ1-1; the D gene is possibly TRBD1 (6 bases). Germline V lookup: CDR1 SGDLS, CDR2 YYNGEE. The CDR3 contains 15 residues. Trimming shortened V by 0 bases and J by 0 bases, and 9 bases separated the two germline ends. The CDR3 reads CASSVGGQVNTEAFF. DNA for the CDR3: TGTGCCAGCAGCGTAGGGGGGCAGGTGAACACTGAAGCTTTCTTT.

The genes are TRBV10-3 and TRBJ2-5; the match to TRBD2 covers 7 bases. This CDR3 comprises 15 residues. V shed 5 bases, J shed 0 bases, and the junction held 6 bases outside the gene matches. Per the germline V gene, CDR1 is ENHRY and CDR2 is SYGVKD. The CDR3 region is CAISPKREDQETQYF. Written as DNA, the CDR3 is TGTGCCATCAGTCCCAAGCGGGAAGACCAAGAGACCCAGTACTTC.

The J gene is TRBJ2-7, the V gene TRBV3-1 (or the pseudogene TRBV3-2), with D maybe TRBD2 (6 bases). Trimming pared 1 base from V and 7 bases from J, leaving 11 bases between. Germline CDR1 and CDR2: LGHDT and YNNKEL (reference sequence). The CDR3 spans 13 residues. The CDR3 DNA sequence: TGTGCCAGCAGCCAAGGTCTAGCGCGAGAGCAGTACTTC. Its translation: CASSQGLAREQYF.

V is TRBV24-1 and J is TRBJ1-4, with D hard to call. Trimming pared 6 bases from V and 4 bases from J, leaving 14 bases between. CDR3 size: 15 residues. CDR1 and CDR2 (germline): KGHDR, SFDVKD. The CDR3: CATSRGSAINEKLFF. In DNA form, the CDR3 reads TGTGCCACCAGTAGAGGCAGCGCCATTAATGAAAAACTGTTTTTT.